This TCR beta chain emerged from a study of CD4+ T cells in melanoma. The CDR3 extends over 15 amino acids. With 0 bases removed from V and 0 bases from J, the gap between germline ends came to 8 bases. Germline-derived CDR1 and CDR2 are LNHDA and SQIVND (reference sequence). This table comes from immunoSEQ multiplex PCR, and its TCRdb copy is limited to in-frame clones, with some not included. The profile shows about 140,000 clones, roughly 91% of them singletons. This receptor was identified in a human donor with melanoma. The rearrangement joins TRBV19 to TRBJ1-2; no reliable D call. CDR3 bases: TGTGCCAGTAGTATAGAGGGCAGTGCTAACTATGGCTACACCTTC. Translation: CASSIEGSANYGYTF.